These T cell receptor beta chains were read from a single sample in a study of T-cell memory formation after mild COVID-19. TCRdb used MiXCR to reprocess the 5' RACE reads, holding one entry per CDR3 protein. Here the sample spans under 40,000 distinct CDR3 sequences, about 6.7% being singletons. Sequencing used PBMCs or a T cell subset sorted from them (not recorded which). The receptors were sampled from an adult who had mild COVID-19 (a few samples of this study predate the infection). Cell type and time point are not known. The CDR3 runs from the conserved cysteine through the conserved F or W. Fields, in order: J gene, clone size, D gene, V gene, CDR3 DNA, CDR3 protein. A D gene is named only where the DNA matches it firmly. Clone sizes are given selectively: once, few, many, or a class where the clone is expanded.

TRBJ2-3 many TRBD2 TRBV3-1 TGTGCCAGCAGTCCAGCGGGGGGGCTGGCCGATACGCAGTATTTT CASSPAGGLADTQYF
TRBJ2-5 few . TRBV5-1 TGCGCCAGCAGCCCATCCACCAACCGAGAGACCCAGTACTTC CASSPSTNRETQYF
TRBJ2-7 many . TRBV5-1 TGCGCCAGCAAACCGTCGGAAGCGGCCTACGAGCAGTACTTC CASKPSEAAYEQYF
TRBJ2-5 few . TRBV7-2 TGTGCCAGCAGCTTAGCGCCTGGGGCGAGGGAGACCCAGTACTTC CASSLAPGARETQYF
TRBJ2-7 many TRBD2 TRBV7-2 TGTGCCAGCAGCCTCATGATGACTAGCGGAATCCACTACGAGCAGTACTTC CASSLMMTSGIHYEQYF
TRBJ1-6 many . TRBV7-8 TGTGCCAGCAGCTTCGGACACTCTAATTCACCCCTCCACTTT CASSFGHSNSPLHF
TRBJ2-5 medium-sized . TRBV4-2 TGTGCCAGCAGCCAAAAAGACCAAGAGACCCAGTACTTC CASSQKDQETQYF
TRBJ2-5 many . TRBV12-3/TRBV12-4 TGTGCCAGCAGTTTCCGCTTCGAGACCCAGTACTTC CASSFRFETQYF
TRBJ2-7 many . TRBV4-1 TGCGCCAGCAGCCAAGCTCGAGACTACGAGCAGTACTTC CASSQARDYEQYF
TRBJ2-1 many TRBD2 TRBV12-3/TRBV12-4 TGTGCCAGCAGTTCCACCAGCGGGAGCTCCTACAATGAGCAGTTCTTC CASSSTSGSSYNEQFF
TRBJ2-2 many . TRBV7-8 TGTGCCAGCAGCTTATCCGCCGGGGAGCTGTTTTTT CASSLSAGELFF
TRBJ2-1 many TRBD2 TRBV5-1 TGCGCCAGCAGTTGGGCTAGCGGGGGGACCCAGTTCTTC CASSWASGGTQFF
TRBJ1-5 few . TRBV10-3 TGTGCCATCAGTGGGGGGGCGTATAGCAATCAGCCCCAGCATTTT CAISGGAYSNQPQHF
TRBJ2-3 medium-sized TRBD2 TRBV5-1 TGCGCCAGCAGCTTGACTAGCGGGGGTATAAATACGCAGTATTTT CASSLTSGGINTQYF
TRBJ2-7 many . TRBV12-3/TRBV12-4 TGTGCCAGCAGTTTGGATCCACGACTGGGTACCTACGAGCAGTACTTC CASSLDPRLGTYEQYF
TRBJ1-1 few . TRBV5-1 TGCGCCAGCAGCTTGGCCCAGGGGCACACTGAAGCTTTCTTT CASSLAQGHTEAFF
TRBJ2-2 many . TRBV5-1 TGCGCCAGCAGCTTACAGGGAGTTATGAACACCGGGGAGCTGTTTTTT CASSLQGVMNTGELFF
TRBJ1-1 . TRBD1 TRBV5-4 TGTGCCAGCAGCTTGCCCCTACAGGGGACGAACACTGAAGCTTTCTTT CASSLPLQGTNTEAFF
TRBJ2-1 many . TRBV5-1 TGCGCCAGCAGAACTAGCATCTCCTACAATGAGCAGTTCTTC CASRTSISYNEQFF
TRBJ2-3 few . TRBV18 TGTGCCAGCTCACCCGGGTCGGGCACAGATACGCAGTATTTT CASSPGSGTDTQYF
TRBJ1-5 many . TRBV20-1 TGCAGTGCCTTCCGGGCCGTGTATAGCAATCAGCCCCAGCATTTT CSAFRAVYSNQPQHF
TRBJ2-7 few TRBD1 TRBV24-1 TGTGCCACCAGCCGGGACAGGGCCTACGAGCAGTACTTC CATSRDRAYEQYF
TRBJ2-1 . . TRBV15 TGTGCCACCAGCAAAGAACCGGGACCCGTTCGGACTGAGCAGTTCTTC CATSKEPGPVRTEQFF
TRBJ2-3 many TRBD1 TRBV11-1 TGTGCCAGCAGCTCACAGGGGAAGACGCAGTATTTT CASSSQGKTQYF
TRBJ1-1 many TRBD1 TRBV12-3/TRBV12-4 TGTGCCAGCAGCTGGACAGGGATGAACACTGAAGCTTTCTTT CASSWTGMNTEAFF
TRBJ2-2 few TRBD2 TRBV6-2/TRBV6-3 TGTGCCAGCAGTGGTCGGACTAGCGGCACCGGGGAGCTGTTTTTT CASSGRTSGTGELFF
TRBJ2-3 many TRBD2 TRBV29-1 TGCAGCGTTGCTCGTCTAGCGGGAGGGCAGGATACGCAGTATTTT CSVARLAGGQDTQYF
TRBJ1-1 few . TRBV11-2 TGTGCCAGCAGCTTCGGCTCCTCGGGCACTGAAGCTTTCTTT CASSFGSSGTEAFF
TRBJ2-6 . . TRBV7-2 TGTGCCAGCAGCTTATCCGGGCAGAGGGCCAACGTCCTGACTTTC CASSLSGQRANVLTF
TRBJ2-3 . . TRBV5-4 TGTGCCAGCTCTCGTGGGGCTGGGGCCGTTGGTACAGATACGCAGTATTTT CASSRGAGAVGTDTQYF
TRBJ2-1 many . TRBV5-1 TGCGCCAGCAGCTTGGGACTAACGAACAATGAGCAGTTCTTC CASSLGLTNNEQFF
TRBJ2-5 many . TRBV4-3 TGCGCCAGCAGCCAAGATGTACTAGGTCAAGAGACCCAGTACTTC CASSQDVLGQETQYF
TRBJ2-2 . . TRBV3-1 TGTGCCAGCAGCCAAGTCCCGAACACCGGGGAGCTGTTTTTT CASSQVPNTGELFF
TRBJ2-1 many . TRBV7-6 TGTGCCAGCAGCTTAGTTGGGGGGGCGGTCTCTCTCAATGAGCAGTTCTTC CASSLVGGAVSLNEQFF
TRBJ2-3 many . TRBV20-1 TGCAGTGCTAGATGCGGTCCCGGGGGCCGCTGTGGAACAGATACGCAGTATTTT CSARCGPGGRCGTDTQYF